This TCR beta chain was documented in a study of shared clonotypes between healthy human individuals. This CDR3 spans 15 amino acids. Per germline, CDR1 LNHDA and CDR2 SQIVND (reference sequence). The trim removed 3 bases at V and 9 bases at J, leaving 5 bases unmatched. Naive CD8 cells lacked CD45RO and underwent positive selection for CCR7, leaving out terminally differentiated effector memory CD45RA+ cells. Whole-study findings and limits: When naive CD4 clonotypes were compared across a few donors, around 5% were shared. Naive subsets tended to show greater estimated richness than memory subsets.

To note about this clone: Its specificity is not known.

Generated by immunoSEQ multiplex PCR, the TCRdb table keeps only in-frame clones and is missing some. In the table there are 500,000 to 700,000 clones, roughly 95% of which are singletons. This TCR was recovered from a woman under 40 in good health. Sample: naive CD8+ T cells sorted from blood. The chain is built from TRBV19 and TRBJ2-1; the match to TRBD2 covers 13 bases. The CDR3: CASSIGGLAGAEQFF. As DNA, the CDR3 is TGTGCCAGTAGTATTGGCGGACTAGCGGGAGCTGAGCAGTTCTTC.